One sample yielded the 6 T cell receptor beta chains listed below, sequenced in a study of blood T cell repertoires in COVID-19. This table comes from immunoSEQ multiplex PCR, and its TCRdb copy is limited to in-frame clones, with some not included. The sample lists about 50,000 clones, about 83% seen once, with approximately 7% in the top ten. The specimen was peripheral blood. These receptors all stem from a man aged 65-85 years with active COVID-19.

The chain is built from TRBV11-3 and TRBJ2-2; maybe TRBD2 (5 bases). CDR1 SGHNT and CDR2 YENEEA come from the germline V gene. The CDR3 has 15 amino acids. The V end lost 4 bases, the J end lost 0 bases, and 9 bases lay between the germline ends. CDR3 protein: CASSSGLSNTGELFF. The CDR3 DNA follows: TGTGCCAGCAGCTCCGGACTCTCGAACACCGGGGAGCTGTTTTTT.

The V and J genes are TRBV19 and TRBJ1-1, with D maybe TRBD1 (5 bases). The germline gives CDR1 LNHDA, CDR2 SQIVND (reference sequence). V lost 6 bases, J lost 2 bases, and 10 bases lay in between. The CDR3 has 13 amino acids. CDR3 nucleotides: TGTGCCAGTAGACGACAGCCAAACACTGAAGCTTTCTTT. Translation: CASRRQPNTEAFF.

The chain uses TRBV3-1 (or the pseudogene TRBV3-2) and TRBJ1-2; the D is unclear. Trimming shortened V by 4 bases and J by 5 bases, and 17 bases separated the two germline ends. The CDR3 sequence is 15 residues long. In germline, CDR1 is LGHDT, CDR2 YNNKEL (reference sequence). The CDR3 region is CASSRQEAGGYGYTF. CDR3 sequence (DNA): TGTGCCAGCAGCCGCCAGGAGGCAGGCGGGTATGGCTACACCTTC.

J is TRBJ1-3 and V is TRBV9; 10 nucleotides line up with TRBD1. This CDR3 contains 15 residues. CDR1 and CDR2 (germline): SGDLS, YYNGEE. J lost 4 bases, V lost 2 bases, and 3 bases had no gene match. The CDR3 nucleotides read TGTGCCAGCAGCGTGACAGGGGGCCCGGGAAACACCATATATTTT. Protein product: CASSVTGGPGNTIYF.

The chain couples TRBV2 to TRBJ1-6; no clear D. The CDR3 contains 13 residues. Germline values: CDR1 SNHLY, CDR2 FYNNEI. V was shortened by 7 bases and J by 9 bases, with 13 bases between the two germline ends. This chain's CDR3 is CASTAGFSSPLHF. The CDR3 nucleotides read TGTGCCAGCACGGCAGGTTTTTCTTCACCCCTCCACTTT.

The CDR3 DNA sequence: TGTGCCAGCAGCCCCCGGGGCGGGGGGCGGGATACGCAGTATTTT. The encoded protein is CASSPRGGGRDTQYF. This chain connects TRBV5-8 to TRBJ2-3, with 8 bases identical to TRBD2. This CDR3 comprises 15 residues. Trimming took 4 bases from V and 6 from J; bases not matched to a gene: 10. Per the germline V gene, CDR1 is SGHTS and CDR2 is YDEGEE. Using reference TRBV5-8 and TRBJ2-3 for the parts outside the CDR3, the full variable domain is EAGVTQSPTHLIKTRGQQATLRCSPISGHTSVYWYQQALGLGLQFLLWYDEGEERNRGNFPPRFSGRQFPNYSSELNVNALELEDSALYLCASSPRGGGRDTQYFGPGTRLTVL.